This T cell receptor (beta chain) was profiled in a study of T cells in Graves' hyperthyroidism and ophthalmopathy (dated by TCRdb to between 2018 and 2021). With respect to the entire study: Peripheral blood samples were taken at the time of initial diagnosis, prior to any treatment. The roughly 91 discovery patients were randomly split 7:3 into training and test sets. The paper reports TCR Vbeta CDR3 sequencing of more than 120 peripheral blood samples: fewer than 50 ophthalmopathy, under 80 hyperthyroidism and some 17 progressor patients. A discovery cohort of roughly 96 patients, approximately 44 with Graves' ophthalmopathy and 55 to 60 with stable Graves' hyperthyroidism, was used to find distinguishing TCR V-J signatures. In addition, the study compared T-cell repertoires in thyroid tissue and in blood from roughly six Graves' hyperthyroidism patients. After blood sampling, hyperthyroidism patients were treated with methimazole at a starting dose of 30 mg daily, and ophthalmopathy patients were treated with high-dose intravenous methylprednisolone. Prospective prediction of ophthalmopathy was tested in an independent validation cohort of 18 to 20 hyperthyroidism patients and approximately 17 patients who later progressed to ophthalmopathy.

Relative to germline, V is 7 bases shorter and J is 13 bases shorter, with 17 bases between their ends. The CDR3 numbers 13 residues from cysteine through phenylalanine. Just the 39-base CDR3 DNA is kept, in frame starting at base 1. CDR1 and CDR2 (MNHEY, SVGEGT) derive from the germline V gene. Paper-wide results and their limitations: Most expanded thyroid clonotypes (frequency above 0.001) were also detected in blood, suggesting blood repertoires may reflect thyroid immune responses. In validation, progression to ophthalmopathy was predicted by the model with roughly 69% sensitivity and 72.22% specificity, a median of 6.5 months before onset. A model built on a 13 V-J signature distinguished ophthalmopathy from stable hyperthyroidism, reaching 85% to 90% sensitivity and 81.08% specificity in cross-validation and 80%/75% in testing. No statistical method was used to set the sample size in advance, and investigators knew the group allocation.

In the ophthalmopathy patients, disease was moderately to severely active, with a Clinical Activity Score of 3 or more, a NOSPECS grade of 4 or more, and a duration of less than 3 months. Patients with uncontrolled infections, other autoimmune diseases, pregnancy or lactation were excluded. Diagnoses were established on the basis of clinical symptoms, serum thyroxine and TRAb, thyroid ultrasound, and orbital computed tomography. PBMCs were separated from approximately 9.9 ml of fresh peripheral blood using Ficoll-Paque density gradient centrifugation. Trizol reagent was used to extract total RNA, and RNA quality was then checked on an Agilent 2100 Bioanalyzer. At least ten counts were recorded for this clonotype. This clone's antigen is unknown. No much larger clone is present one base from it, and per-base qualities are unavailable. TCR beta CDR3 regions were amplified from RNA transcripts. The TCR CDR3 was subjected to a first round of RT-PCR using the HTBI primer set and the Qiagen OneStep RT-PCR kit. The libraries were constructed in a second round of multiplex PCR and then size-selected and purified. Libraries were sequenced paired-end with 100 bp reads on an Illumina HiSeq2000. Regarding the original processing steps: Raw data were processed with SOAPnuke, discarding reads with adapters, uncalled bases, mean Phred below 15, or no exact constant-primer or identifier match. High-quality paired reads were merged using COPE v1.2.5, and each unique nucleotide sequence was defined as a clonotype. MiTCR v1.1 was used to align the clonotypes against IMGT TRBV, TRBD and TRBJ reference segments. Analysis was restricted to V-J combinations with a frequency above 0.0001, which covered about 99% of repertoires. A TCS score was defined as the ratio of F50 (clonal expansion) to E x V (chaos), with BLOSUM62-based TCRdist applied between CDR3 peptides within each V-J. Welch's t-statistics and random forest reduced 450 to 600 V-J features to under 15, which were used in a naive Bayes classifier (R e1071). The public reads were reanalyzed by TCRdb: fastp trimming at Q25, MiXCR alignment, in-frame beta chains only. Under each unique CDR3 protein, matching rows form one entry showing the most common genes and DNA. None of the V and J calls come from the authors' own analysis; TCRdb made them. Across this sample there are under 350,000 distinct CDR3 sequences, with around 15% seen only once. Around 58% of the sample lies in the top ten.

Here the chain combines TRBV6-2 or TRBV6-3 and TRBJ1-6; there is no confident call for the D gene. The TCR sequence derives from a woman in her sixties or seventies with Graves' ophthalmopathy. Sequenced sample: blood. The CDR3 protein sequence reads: CASTSGWAPPLHF. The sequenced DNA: TGTGCCAGCACCTCCGGGTGGGCGCCGCCCCTCCACTTT.